Below, one TCR beta chain is given with its context. Its antigen remains unknown. Amplification used 60 Vbeta primers and 13 Jbeta primers. Generated by immunoSEQ multiplex PCR, the TCRdb table keeps only in-frame clones and is missing some. The repertoire has about 130,000 clones, over 70% of them found once; the top ten carry under 5%. These data are taken from a study of cytomegalovirus exposure and HLA in healthy donors. General study findings and limits: For presence/absence analyses, sequencing depth was assumed to be roughly uniform across donors. The productive fraction for most TCR beta V segments was about 87% or about 30% in an earlier analysis. Versus the approximately 700-donor mean, an Asian-associated ancestry cluster reportedly showed fewer N-insertions in a later analysis.

The CDR3 covers 14 residues. In germline, CDR1 is LGHNA, CDR2 YSLEER. Deletions cut 2 bases from V and 8 bases from J, with 12 bases between. Material for sequencing was PBMCs. The TCR sequence derives from a man between 18 and 29 years old in good health and CMV-seropositive. V and J are TRBV4-3 and TRBJ1-4; D gene ambiguous. CDR3 in amino acids: CASSQQRRNEKLFF. The CDR3 bases are TGCGCCAGCAGCCAACAACGGCGGAACGAAAAACTGTTTTTT.